Sequencing of this TCR beta chain was carried out in a study of T cells after yellow fever vaccination. This clonotype was seen ten or more times. No antigen is known for it. Losses at the gene ends were 0 bases for V and 6 bases for J; bases not matched to a gene: 7. The CDR3 runs 15 residues. The germline V gene encodes CDR1 MNHEY and CDR2 SVGEGT. Findings and limits, study-wide: Booster sampling recovered most clones from primary vaccination (roughly 97% CD4, approximately 90% CD8). The study found a weaker secondary response that peaked faster, day 5 versus 15.

The authors made TCR cDNA by 5'RACE template switching, adding a universal primer site and UMIs. TCRdb re-derived calls from the 5' RACE reads in MiXCR, one entry per CDR3 protein. The repertoire holds some 110,000 distinct CDR3 sequences, with about 7.8% as singletons. The starting material was CD4+ T cells sorted from PBMCs, obtained about 49 days after the first yellow fever vaccination. This TCR was sampled from a young man who received the YFV17D yellow fever vaccine. This chain uses TRBV6-2 or TRBV6-3 with TRBJ2-7; TRBD1 agrees at 8 bases. For the CDR3, the DNA is TGTGCCAGCAGTTACTCGGCAGGGGGCCGGCTCGAGCAGTACTTC. Translated: CASSYSAGGRLEQYF.